The 22 T cell receptor beta chains below come from one sample, sequenced in a study of shared clonotypes between healthy human individuals. Libraries were prepared by immunoSEQ multiplex PCR; TCRdb keeps only in-frame clonotypes and omits some of them. The data contain some 2.1 million clones, less than 95% of them singletons. Naive CD8 cells lacked CD45RO and underwent positive selection for CCR7, leaving out terminally differentiated effector memory CD45RA+ cells. The sample consisted of naive CD8+ T cells sorted from blood. The receptors were sampled from a man younger than 35 in good health.

V is TRBV27 and J is TRBJ2-4; D is unclear. Trimming stripped 2 bases from V and 7 bases from J, with 21 bases between. Germline CDR1 reads MNHEY; CDR2 reads SMNVEV (reference sequence). This CDR3 is built from 17 residues. CDR3 amino acids: CASSLPPEVGVLNIQYF. CDR3 nucleotide sequence: TGTGCCAGCAGTTTACCCCCCGAGGTAGGCGTCCTGAACATTCAGTACTTC.

The rearrangement uses TRBV7-6 and TRBJ1-5; D is unclear. The germline CDR1 and CDR2 sequences are SGHVS and FNYEAQ. V lost 5 bases, J lost 2 bases, and 19 bases lay in between. The CDR3 runs 17 residues. The CDR3 bases are TGTGCCAGCAGCCAACTTCCCCTGGATGGGGGCAATCAGCCCCAGCATTTT. Translation: CASSQLPLDGGNQPQHF.

This clone was recorded once. The chain joins TRBV6-1 to TRBJ2-7, with 13 bases aligning to TRBD2. This CDR3 has 16 residues. J lost 4 bases, V lost 2 bases, and 5 bases had no gene match. The V gene's germline CDR1 is MNHNS and CDR2 SASEGT. The CDR3 loop reads CASSELRGLAGYEQYF. The CDR3, as DNA: TGTGCCAGCAGTGAACTAAGGGGACTAGCGGGGTACGAGCAGTACTTC.

This chain uses TRBV7-6 with TRBJ1-6; D ambiguous. The CDR3 has 14 residues. V was clipped by 0 bases and J by 7 bases, with 7 bases between them. The germline V gene encodes CDR1 SGHVS and CDR2 FNYEAQ. The DNA of the CDR3 is TGTGCCAGCAGCTTAGCGCTCAGGAATTCACCCCTCCACTTT. It encodes CASSLALRNSPLHF.

The CDR3 coding sequence is TGTGCCAGCAGCTTAGGAAGGGGGACCCAGTACTTC. The encoded protein is CASSLGRGTQYF. The V and J genes are TRBV13 and TRBJ2-5; TRBD1 might be the D (5 bases). CDR1 and CDR2 (germline): PRHDT, FYEKMQ (reference sequence). The V end was cut by 0 bases, the J end by 7 bases, with 6 bases between. The CDR3 extends over 12 amino acids.

The gene calls are TRBV7-9 and TRBJ2-7, with TRBD2 matching 12 bases. Germline trimming cut 5 bases from V and 4 bases from J; bases unmatched to any gene: 9. The CDR3 has 16 amino acids. Germline V CDR1 and CDR2: SEHNR, FQNEAQ (reference sequence). The CDR3 region is CASSLTSGGPGYEQYF. CDR3 DNA: TGTGCCAGCAGCCTAACTAGCGGGGGGCCGGGGTACGAGCAGTACTTC.

Worth noting for this clone: Other DNA sequences in this specimen translate into the identical CDR3. V usage is TRBV27 and J usage is TRBJ2-1; 7 bases are a match to TRBD2. CDR3 length: 16 amino acids. The V and J ends lost 0 bases and 4 bases, in that order; junction bases with no gene match: 6. CDR1 and CDR2 (germline): MNHEY, SMNVEV (reference sequence). This chain's CDR3 is CASSLSAGAGYNEQFF. Here the CDR3 DNA reads TGTGCCAGCAGTTTATCTGCGGGAGCGGGGTACAATGAGCAGTTCTTC.

V and J are TRBV7-2 and TRBJ1-2; D remains ambiguous. The V gene's germline CDR1 is SGHTA and CDR2 FQGNSA. The CDR3 spans 13 residues. V was trimmed by 7 bases and J by 2 bases, leaving 11 bases between them. CDR3 nucleotides: TGTGCCAGCATCATTGAAGGGAACTATGGCTACACCTTC. Amino acid sequence: CASIIEGNYGYTF.

The J gene is TRBJ2-7, the V gene TRBV4-1; D is perhaps TRBD1 (5 bases). CDR3 length: 15 residues. The germline V gene has CDR1 MGHRA and CDR2 YSYEKL. The ends were cut back, 1 base at V and 3 bases at J, with 13 bases in the middle. CDR3 bases: TGCGCCAGCAGCCAAGTGCAAGGGGCCGACTACGAGCAGTACTTC. The encoded protein is CASSQVQGADYEQYF.

V and J are TRBV2 and TRBJ2-7; 7 bases are shared with TRBD1. The V gene's germline CDR1 is SNHLY and CDR2 FYNNEI. The CDR3 covers 14 residues. Trimming removed 3 bases from V and 2 bases from J; junction bases left unmatched: 4. CDR3 sequence: CASSERTGAYEQYF. The CDR3 DNA sequence: TGTGCCAGCAGTGAGCGAACAGGGGCCTACGAGCAGTACTTC.

In the case of this clone: Within the sample, other DNA sequences also encode this same CDR3. The chain recombines TRBV19 with TRBJ1-5; 7 positions agree with TRBD1. The CDR3 is made up of 15 amino acids. J lost 0 bases, V lost 4 bases, and 3 bases had no gene match. Germline V lookup: CDR1 LNHDA, CDR2 SQIVND (reference sequence). CDR3 DNA: TGTGCCAGTAGTAGAACAGGGGATAGCAATCAGCCCCAGCATTTT. Residues: CASSRTGDSNQPQHF.

The chain recombines TRBV10-3 with TRBJ2-7, with 8 bases aligning to TRBD1. The CDR3 is 17 residues long. The J segment lost 3 bases and the V segment lost 0 bases, leaving 10 bases of the junction unmatched. CDR1 is ENHRY, CDR2 SYGVKD, per germline. The chain's CDR3 is CAISESLGTGGDYEQYF. The CDR3 DNA reads as TGTGCCATCAGTGAGTCGCTGGGGACAGGAGGGGACTACGAGCAGTACTTC.

The table lists this clone with a count of one. The gene calls are TRBV28 and TRBJ1-2; D is perhaps TRBD1 (5 bases). V was pared by 5 bases and J by 5 bases, with 24 bases between. The CDR3 is made up of 17 amino acids. Per germline, CDR1 MDHEN and CDR2 SYDVKM. CDR3 nucleotides: TGTGCCAGCAGTGCCCCTTCTCGTGGGACGGAGTTTTATGGCTACACCTTC. It is translated as CASSAPSRGTEFYGYTF.

The rearrangement joins TRBV15 to TRBJ1-1, with a weak D call TRBD1 (5 bases). Trimming pared 0 bases from V and 6 bases from J, leaving 8 bases between. The CDR3 totals 13 residues. CDR1 LNHNV and CDR2 YYDKDF come from the germline V gene (reference sequence). This CDR3 is CATSREGVAEAFF. The CDR3 DNA follows: TGTGCCACCAGCAGAGAAGGGGTTGCTGAAGCTTTCTTT.

The chain employs TRBV6-4 and TRBJ2-1; 10 bases are shared with TRBD2. J lost 1 base, V lost 3 bases, and 6 bases had no gene match. In germline, CDR1 is MRHNA, CDR2 SNTAGT. The CDR3 loop spans 17 amino acids. The CDR3 reads CASSDNSGGPSYNEQFF. In nucleotides, the CDR3 is TGTGCCAGCAGTGATAATAGCGGGGGGCCTTCCTACAATGAGCAGTTCTTC.

The V call is TRBV10-2, the J call TRBJ2-7; a weak D match, TRBD2 (6 bases). The CDR3 has 16 residues. Germline loops: CDR1 WSHSY, CDR2 SAAADI. V shed 1 base and J shed 3 bases, with 16 bases lying between them. CDR3 in amino acids: CASSEWRDGEFYEQYF. For the CDR3, the DNA is TGCGCCAGCAGTGAGTGGCGGGACGGTGAATTCTACGAGCAGTACTTC.

The rearrangement uses TRBV10-2 and TRBJ2-1, with D tentatively TRBD2 (6 bases). This CDR3 spans 17 amino acids. Germline V lookup: CDR1 WSHSY, CDR2 SAAADI. The germline V and J ends were trimmed by 2 bases and 0 bases, with 14 bases remaining between them. CDR3 bases: TGCGCCAGCAGTGAGGGTATGGGGAGGTCCTCCTACAATGAGCAGTTCTTC. Encoded protein: CASSEGMGRSSYNEQFF.

Of note for this clone: Other DNA sequences in the sample encode the same CDR3. The rearrangement links TRBV5-4 to TRBJ1-2, with D tentatively TRBD1 (6 bases). V was cut by 4 bases and J by 6 bases, with 10 bases left in between. The CDR3 totals 12 residues. Germline V CDR1 and CDR2: SGHNT, YYREEE (reference sequence). The CDR3 DNA sequence: TGTGCCAGCAGCCAAACAGGGAATGGCTACACCTTC. Translated: CASSQTGNGYTF.

The chain is built from TRBV18 and TRBJ2-1; the D is unclear. Germline assignment: CDR1 KGHSH and CDR2 LQKENI. Trimming pared 3 bases from V and 8 bases from J, leaving 17 bases between. The CDR3 is 15 residues long. The CDR3 protein is CASSPAMAFQYEQFF. The CDR3 nucleotides read TGTGCCAGCTCACCGGCGATGGCGTTTCAGTATGAGCAGTTCTTC.

The rearrangement links TRBV4-1 to TRBJ2-7, with D maybe TRBD2 (5 bases). Between the trimmed V and J ends, which lost 0 bases and 0 bases, there was a span of 12 bases. Germline CDR1 reads MGHRA; CDR2 reads YSYEKL. CDR3 size: 16 residues. CDR3 coding DNA: TGCGCCAGCAGCCAAGAAAGCAGCGGACCCTCCTACGAGCAGTACTTC. This codes for CASSQESSGPSYEQYF.

The chain uses TRBV4-3 and TRBJ1-1; D is unclear. CDR1 LGHNA and CDR2 YSLEER come from the germline V gene. The V gene lost 5 bases and the J gene lost 4 bases, with 5 bases spanning the gap. CDR3 length equals 11 residues. CDR3 in amino acids: CASSSSTEAFF. CDR3 nucleotide sequence: TGCGCCAGCAGCTCTTCCACTGAAGCTTTCTTT.

The chain couples TRBV5-5 to TRBJ2-1, with D tentatively TRBD1 or TRBD2 (6 bases each). Germline assignment: CDR1 SGHKS and CDR2 YYEKEE (reference sequence). CDR3 size: 19 residues. The germline V and J ends were trimmed by 0 bases and 1 base, with 20 bases remaining between them. The DNA for the CDR3 is TGTGCCAGCAGCTTGGTGCGCGGGATAGGGGGTGGGTCCTACAATGAGCAGTTCTTC. Residues: CASSLVRGIGGGSYNEQFF.